This TCR beta chain appears in the sequencing data of a study of T-cell memory formation after mild COVID-19. The CDR3 consists of 15 residues. Germline V gene data show CDR1 as KGHDR and CDR2 as SFDVKD. The germline V and J ends were trimmed by 7 bases and 2 bases, with 14 bases remaining between them. In TCRdb, the 5' RACE reads were re-called with MiXCR into one record per CDR3 protein. The sample has almost 550,000 distinct CDR3 sequences; over 20% are singletons. This sequence was found in an adult woman who had mild COVID-19 (a few samples of this study predate the infection). Cell type and time point are not known. What was sequenced was PBMCs or a T cell subset sorted from them (not recorded which). The chain uses TRBV24-1 and TRBJ2-1, with D perhaps matching TRBD1 or TRBD2 (6 bases each). This CDR3 is CATSMRGDPYNEQFF. The CDR3 DNA is TGTGCCACCAGCATGAGGGGGGACCCCTACAATGAGCAGTTCTTC.